The sequence of this TCR beta chain was determined in a study of beta chain features in type 1 diabetes. General study findings and limits: Significant though moderate, a shortening of TCRB CDR3s appeared in all four CD4+ subsets of Type 1 diabetes patients. Any HLA type influence on TCRB rearrangement was left unresolved here.

The isolated RNA, all of it, was reverse transcribed, so expressed TCRB transcripts were what got sequenced. Clones were read by immunoSEQ multiplex PCR, and TCRdb kept only the in-frame ones, dropping some. The sample lists about 260,000 clones; approximately 24% were seen once. This clone was found a few times. The antigen remains undetermined. This CDR3 region has 13 residues. With V trimmed by 0 bases and J by 10 bases, 6 bases remained unmatched. From germline, CDR1 is GTSNPN and CDR2 SVGIG (reference sequence). By way of CD45RO/CCR7/CD25/CD127/CD95/CD27, the CD4+ regulatory, stem cell-like memory, central memory and naive cells were sorted. Sort purity for all populations was recorded as exceeding 98%.

Sequencing input: naive CD4+ T cells from blood. This clonotype originated in a woman aged 30 to 39 with type 1 diabetes. This chain links TRBV30 with TRBJ2-1; the match to TRBD2 covers 7 bases. The CDR3 is CAWSVGGGLEQFF. In DNA, the CDR3 is TGTGCCTGGAGTGTTGGGGGGGGTCTCGAGCAGTTCTTC.